What follows are 32 T cell receptor beta chains derived from one specimen sequenced in a study of OX40 agonist ivuxolimab in advanced cancers. Here immunoSEQ multiplex PCR was the method, and the copy in TCRdb shows in-frame clones only, minus some. In the table there are about 58,000 clones, 87% of which are singletons. Specimen: CD4+ or CD8+ T cells sorted from blood, collected in a trial of the OX40 agonist ivuxolimab. The receptors were gathered from an adult with an advanced solid tumor such as melanoma, head and neck, liver or kidney cancer.

This chain connects TRBV7-9 to TRBJ2-7, with 11 bases identical to TRBD1. This CDR3 is built from 15 residues. V gave up 3 bases and J gave up 7 bases; unmatched junction bases: 8. Germline loops: CDR1 SEHNR, CDR2 FQNEAQ (reference sequence). The CDR3 loop reads CASSFRDRGFGEQYF. CDR3 DNA: TGTGCCAGCAGCTTCCGGGACAGGGGGTTTGGTGAGCAGTACTTC.

The rearrangement links TRBV15 to TRBJ2-3; TRBD1 might be the D (5 bases). The germline V and J ends were trimmed by 5 bases and 5 bases, with 20 bases remaining between them. Per the germline V gene, CDR1 is LNHNV and CDR2 is YYDKDF (reference sequence). The CDR3 spans 16 residues. CDR3 sequence reads: CATSAQGAVNKDTQYF. The CDR3, as DNA: TGTGCCACCAGCGCCCAAGGGGCGGTAAATAAAGATACGCAGTATTTT.

This CDR3 is CASESGTLADEQFF. The CDR3 DNA follows: TGTGCCAGCGAGTCCGGGACGCTAGCCGATGAGCAGTTCTTC. The chain is built from TRBV7-2 and TRBJ2-1; D assignment may be TRBD1 or TRBD2 (5 bases each). V was cut by 8 bases and J by 8 bases, with 19 bases left in between. CDR3 length: 14 amino acids. Germline lookup yields CDR1 SGHTA and CDR2 FQGNSA.

The chain joins TRBV5-4 to TRBJ2-2; 7 bases fit TRBD1. V lost 4 bases, J lost 7 bases, and 10 bases stayed unmatched. Looked up from germline, CDR1 is SGHNT and CDR2 is YYREEE (reference sequence). This CDR3 region has 15 residues. The CDR3 here is CASSLRQGRVGELFF. The CDR3 DNA sequence: TGTGCCAGCAGCCTTCGACAGGGCAGAGTCGGGGAGCTGTTTTTT.

The chain has TRBV18 and TRBJ2-1, with TRBD1 matching over 9 bases. Unmatched junction bases numbered 6, after V lost 5 bases and J lost 4 bases. Germline V gene lookup returns CDR1 KGHSH and CDR2 LQKENI. The length of the CDR3 is 15 residues. The CDR3 protein is CASSIRGTGYNEQFF. The CDR3 DNA reads TGTGCCAGCTCAATACGCGGGACAGGGTACAATGAGCAGTTCTTC.

The chain uses TRBV19 and TRBJ2-1, with TRBD2 matching over 10 bases. From germline, CDR1 is LNHDA and CDR2 SQIVND (reference sequence). Trimming removed 5 bases from V and 6 bases from J; junction bases left unmatched: 10. The CDR3 loop spans 16 amino acids. The CDR3 region is CASSPASGSYVNEQFF. CDR3 DNA sequence: TGTGCCAGTAGTCCGGCTAGCGGGAGTTATGTCAATGAGCAGTTCTTC. Together with reference TRBV19 and TRBJ2-1, the CDR3 gives the full variable domain: DGGITQSPKYLFRKEGQNVTLSCEQNLNHDAMYWYRQDPGQGLRLIYYSQIVNDFQKGDIAEGYSVSREKKESFPLTVTSAQKNPTAFYLCASSPASGSYVNEQFFGPGTRLTVL.

The V call is TRBV6-6, the J call TRBJ2-5; 9 bases are shared with TRBD1. Germline V gene data show CDR1 as MNHNY and CDR2 as SVGAGI (reference sequence). The junction had 8 bases not matched to a gene; V was cut back by 1 base and J by 5 bases. CDR3 size: 16 residues. The CDR3: CASSYFGQGLGETQYF. The CDR3 DNA reads as TGTGCCAGCAGTTACTTCGGACAGGGGCTGGGGGAGACCCAGTACTTC.

The V and J genes are TRBV19 and TRBJ1-2; a possible D gene is TRBD1 (5 bases). V lost 5 bases and J lost 2, with 12 bases in between. The length of the CDR3 is 14 residues. In germline, CDR1 is LNHDA, CDR2 SQIVND (reference sequence). CDR3 sequence reads: CASSGGDRNYGYTF. The CDR3 bases are TGTGCCAGTAGTGGAGGCGACAGAAACTATGGCTACACCTTC. Variable domain in full (rest from reference TRBV19 and TRBJ1-2): DGGITQSPKYLFRKEGQNVTLSCEQNLNHDAMYWYRQDPGQGLRLIYYSQIVNDFQKGDIAEGYSVSREKKESFPLTVTSAQKNPTAFYLCASSGGDRNYGYTFGSGTRLTVV.

The chain is built from TRBV14 and TRBJ2-3; 9 bases fit TRBD2. The CDR3 runs 15 residues. Germline lookup yields CDR1 SGHDN and CDR2 FVKESK. Trimming took 5 bases from V and 4 from J; bases not matched to a gene: 7. CDR3 DNA sequence: TGTGCCAGCAGCTTGGGACTAGCCGTTGCAGATACGCAGTATTTT. Protein product: CASSLGLAVADTQYF.

The J gene is TRBJ2-3, the V gene TRBV7-2; D unclear. The CDR3 consists of 17 residues. Trimming pared 3 bases from V and 2 bases from J, leaving 18 bases between. Germline V lookup: CDR1 SGHTA, CDR2 FQGNSA. CDR3 amino acids: CASSFARAGRTTDTQYF. The CDR3 DNA follows: TGTGCCAGCAGCTTCGCCCGCGCAGGCCGGACCACAGATACGCAGTATTTT.

The chain combines TRBV4-1 with TRBJ1-1; D gene ambiguous. The CDR3 is 15 amino acids. Germline V gene lookup returns CDR1 MGHRA and CDR2 YSYEKL. V lost 4 bases, J lost 1 base, and 13 bases lay in between. The CDR3 protein is CASSRLREGNTEAFF. The DNA for the CDR3 is TGCGCCAGCAGCCGCCTTCGGGAAGGGAACACTGAAGCTTTCTTT.

The chain is built from TRBV5-4 and TRBJ2-1, with TRBD2 matching 9 bases. Trimming cost V 4 bases and J 4 bases; bases outside gene matches: 6. Germline CDR1 reads SGHNT; CDR2 reads YYREEE (reference sequence). This CDR3 has 15 residues. The CDR3 loop is CASSPASGKYNEQFF. As DNA, the CDR3 is TGTGCCAGCAGCCCCGCTAGCGGGAAATACAATGAGCAGTTCTTC.

The CDR3 region is CASSRPRDKLNTEAFF. The CDR3 DNA reads TGCGCCAGCAGCCGACCAAGAGACAAATTGAACACTGAAGCTTTCTTT. This chain links TRBV4-1 with TRBJ1-1; D is unclear. Germline assignment: CDR1 MGHRA and CDR2 YSYEKL. V lost 4 bases, J lost 0 bases, and 15 bases lay in between. This CDR3 has 16 amino acids.

The rearrangement uses TRBV7-3 and TRBJ2-1; 10 nucleotides line up with TRBD2. The junction had 13 bases not matched to a gene; V was cut back by 4 bases and J by 4 bases. Germline lookup yields CDR1 SGHTA and CDR2 FQGTGA. The CDR3 contains 18 residues. In DNA, the CDR3 is TGTGCCAGCAGCTCCAGGCTGACCGGACTAGCGGATTACAATGAGCAGTTCTTC. Its protein is CASSSRLTGLADYNEQFF.

The chain's CDR3 is CASSPGLAGGRNTGELFF. The CDR3 DNA reads TGCGCCAGCAGCCCGGGACTAGCGGGAGGGAGGAACACCGGGGAGCTGTTTTTT. V gene TRBV5-1 combines with J gene TRBJ2-2, with 16 nucleotides matching TRBD2. From germline, CDR1 is SGHRS and CDR2 YFSETQ. CDR3 size: 18 residues. V shed 4 bases, J shed 1 base, and the junction held 4 bases outside the gene matches.

The gene calls are TRBV5-1 and TRBJ1-1; D unresolved. The CDR3 is made up of 13 amino acids. Germline CDR1 and CDR2: SGHRS and YFSETQ. With 3 bases removed from V and 1 base from J, the gap between germline ends came to 7 bases. The CDR3 protein is CASSYRGNTEAFF. The DNA for the CDR3 is TGCGCCAGCAGCTACCGAGGGAACACTGAAGCTTTCTTT.

The chain uses TRBV11-2 and TRBJ2-2; D perhaps matches TRBD2 (6 bases). Trimming removed 4 bases at V and 5 bases at J, with 14 bases between. The CDR3 has 15 residues. Germline V gene lookup returns CDR1 SGHAT and CDR2 FQNNGV. The CDR3 bases are TGTGCCAGCAGCTCAACGGGGGAGTGGACCGGGGAGCTGTTTTTT. The encoded protein is CASSSTGEWTGELFF.

V and J are TRBV7-9 and TRBJ1-5, with D possibly TRBD1 on 5 matching bases. The ends were cut back, 4 bases at V and 6 bases at J, with 10 bases in the middle. The V gene's germline CDR1 is SEHNR and CDR2 FQNEAQ (reference sequence). CDR3 length equals 13 residues. As DNA, the CDR3 is TGTGCCAGCAGCTCCGGGGGGGGTCAGCCCCAGCATTTT. Translating gives CASSSGGGQPQHF.

The genes are TRBV28 and TRBJ2-5; 7 bases align to TRBD1. The DNA end favors TRBJ2-7, so the J call may be wrong. Germline CDR1 is MDHEN and CDR2 is SYDVKM. The CDR3 loop spans 15 amino acids. CDR3 amino acids: CASSSPRQGGPEQYF. Here the CDR3 DNA reads TGTGCCAGCAGTTCTCCCCGACAGGGTGGACCCGAGCAGTACTTC.

The CDR3 nucleotides read TGTGCCACCAGCAGGGCAACCGGGACCGCTAACTATGGCTACACCTTC. Translating it yields CATSRATGTANYGYTF. The rearrangement joins TRBV15 to TRBJ1-2; TRBD1 is a possible D gene (5 bases). V was shortened by 3 bases and J by 0 bases, with 14 bases between the two germline ends. CDR3 length: 16 residues. The V gene's germline CDR1 is LNHNV and CDR2 YYDKDF (reference sequence).

V gene TRBV4-1 combines with J gene TRBJ1-5; 8 bases agree with TRBD1. This CDR3 comprises 19 residues. The V and J ends lost 0 bases and 3 bases, in that order; junction bases with no gene match: 13. Germline V gene lookup returns CDR1 MGHRA and CDR2 YSYEKL. CDR3 sequence: CASSQEPQGAQMVNQPQHF. CDR3 nucleotides: TGCGCCAGCAGCCAAGAACCCCAGGGGGCGCAGATGGTCAATCAGCCCCAGCATTTT.

This sequence joins TRBV6-5 and TRBJ2-1, with 13 nucleotides matching TRBD2. With 5 bases clipped from V and 5 bases from J, the junction kept 3 bases outside the gene matches. Per the germline V gene, CDR1 is MNHEY and CDR2 is SVGAGI. CDR3 length equals 15 residues. The CDR3 DNA follows: TGTGCCAGCAGTAGGGGGACTAGCGGGAACAATGAGCAGTTCTTC. Protein: CASSRGTSGNNEQFF.

The rearrangement links TRBV21-1 to TRBJ2-1; the tabulated D call, TRBD1, remains unverified against the DNA. TRBV21-1 is a documented pseudogene. The CDR3 totals 18 residues. CDR3 loop: CASSKALSNSQSYNEQFF. The CDR3 DNA reads TGTGCCAGCAGCAAAGCGCTTTCGAACAGCCAGAGCTACAATGAGCAGTTCTTC.

The chain carries TRBV5-5 and TRBJ2-3, with 9 bases aligning to TRBD1. Trimming cost V 2 bases and J 4 bases; bases outside gene matches: 11. Germline-derived CDR1 and CDR2 are SGHKS and YYEKEE (reference sequence). This CDR3 contains 17 residues. Here the CDR3 DNA reads TGTGCCAGCAGCTTCTTACGGGACAGGGTGATCGCAGATACGCAGTATTTT. This codes for CASSFLRDRVIADTQYF.

The V gene is TRBV12-2, the J gene TRBJ2-5. TRBV12-2 counts as a pseudogene. CDR3 length: 11 residues. The CDR3, as DNA: TGTGCAAGTCGCTTACCCGAGACCCAGTACTTC. It encodes CASRLPETQYF.

DNA of the CDR3: TGTGCCAGCAGCGCAGGACTAGCGGGGAACAGAGAGCAGTACTTC. Translated: CASSAGLAGNREQYF. The chain employs TRBV9 and TRBJ2-7, with 12 nucleotides matching TRBD2. The J segment lost 7 bases and the V segment lost 3 bases, leaving 8 bases of the junction unmatched. CDR3 length: 15 residues. Germline V lookup: CDR1 SGDLS, CDR2 YYNGEE. Using reference TRBV9 and TRBJ2-7 for the parts outside the CDR3, the full variable domain is DSGVTQTPKHLITATGQRVTLRCSPRSGDLSVYWYQQSLDQGLQFLIQYYNGEERAKGNILERFSAQQFPDLHSELNLSSLELGDSALYFCASSAGLAGNREQYFGPGTRLTVT.

The chain joins TRBV15 to TRBJ1-3, with D hard to call. The CDR3 length is 13 residues. Trimming left V 0 bases short and J 3 bases short, with 3 bases between. Germline CDR1 and CDR2: LNHNV and YYDKDF (reference sequence). In DNA, the CDR3 is TGTGCCACCAGCAGAGAAGGTGGAAACACCATATATTTT. Residues: CATSREGGNTIYF.

The chain is built from TRBV28 and TRBJ2-2; D possibly corresponds to TRBD1 (8 bases). Germline CDR1 reads MDHEN; CDR2 reads SYDVKM. V dropped 2 bases and J dropped 7 bases, with 17 bases sitting between them. The CDR3 runs to 16 residues. CDR3 in amino acids: CASSLAGAGGGGELFF. The CDR3 DNA reads TGTGCCAGCAGTTTAGCGGGGGCAGGGGGCGGCGGGGAGCTGTTTTTT.

The V call is TRBV29-1, the J call TRBJ2-5, with a tentative D call TRBD1 (6 bases). The V gene lost 6 bases and the J gene lost 4 bases, with 15 bases spanning the gap. CDR3 length: 13 amino acids. The germline V gene encodes CDR1 SQVTM and CDR2 ANQGSEA. The CDR3 DNA reads TGCAGCGTGGGGCTCCTAGGGGGAGAGACCCAGTACTTC. Encoded protein: CSVGLLGGETQYF.

This clone was recorded only once. The chain is built from TRBV10-2 and TRBJ2-7; 8 positions match TRBD2. This CDR3 comprises 14 residues. V was pared by 7 bases and J by 6 bases, with 11 bases of the junction left unmatched. CDR1 and CDR2 (germline): WSHSY, SAAADI. The CDR3 DNA sequence: TGCGCCAGCACACCCGGGACTAGGCGTTCCGAGCAGTACTTC. Its translation: CASTPGTRRSEQYF.

DNA for the CDR3: TGTGCCATCAGTGGGCAGGGCGGGATGGTCTACGAGCAGTACTTC. This translates into CAISGQGGMVYEQYF. The rearrangement joins TRBV10-3 to TRBJ2-7; D is possibly TRBD2 (6 bases). Trimming removed 4 bases from V and 3 bases from J, with 16 bases in between. Germline CDR1 ENHRY, CDR2 SYGVKD. The CDR3 loop spans 15 amino acids.

CDR3 in DNA: TGTGCCAGCAGCTTAGAATTGGGTAAACAGTACTTC. Translating gives CASSLELGKQYF. The chain couples TRBV7-2 to TRBJ2-7, with D unresolved. Trimming left V 1 base short and J 10 bases short, with 11 bases between. Looked up from germline, CDR1 is SGHTA and CDR2 is FQGNSA. There are 12 residues in the CDR3.